The sequence of this TCR beta chain was determined in a study of T-cell reconstitution after alpha-beta-depleted transplantation in children. The CDR3 runs 13 residues. Trimming cost V 7 bases and J 2 bases; bases outside gene matches: 4. Looked up from germline, CDR1 is SQVTM and CDR2 is ANQGSEA. Using unique molecular identifiers, the investigators prepared the TCRbeta library. TCRdb itself ran the PCR reads through MiXCR, one entry per CDR3 protein. The sample includes hundreds of thousands of distinct CDR3 sequences, more than 20% of them seen just once. In this sample, this clonotype turned up many times.

The clonotype was recovered from a boy less than two years old who had a stem cell transplant for acute myeloid leukemia, so the T cells may come from the graft donor. The chain recombines TRBV29-1 with TRBJ2-1, with 8 bases fitting TRBD2. The sample in question was PBMCs, mostly from graft donor cells, obtained 360 days after TCRalphabeta/CD19-depleted stem cell transplant. DNA of the CDR3: TGCAGCGCCCTTAGCGGGACCTACAATGAGCAGTTCTTC. It translates to CSALSGTYNEQFF.